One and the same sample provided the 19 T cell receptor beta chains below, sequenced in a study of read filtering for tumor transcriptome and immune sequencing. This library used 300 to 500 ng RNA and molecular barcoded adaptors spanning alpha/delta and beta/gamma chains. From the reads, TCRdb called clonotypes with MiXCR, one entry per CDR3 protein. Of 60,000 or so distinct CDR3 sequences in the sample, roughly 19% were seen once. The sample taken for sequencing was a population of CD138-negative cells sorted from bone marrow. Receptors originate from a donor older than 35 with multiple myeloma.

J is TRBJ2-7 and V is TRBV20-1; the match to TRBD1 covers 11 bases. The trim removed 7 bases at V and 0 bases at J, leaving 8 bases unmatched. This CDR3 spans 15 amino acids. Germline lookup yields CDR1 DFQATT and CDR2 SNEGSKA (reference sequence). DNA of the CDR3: TGCAGTGTCCTCCCGGGACAGGGGGGCTCCTACGAGCAGTACTTC. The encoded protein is CSVLPGQGGSYEQYF.

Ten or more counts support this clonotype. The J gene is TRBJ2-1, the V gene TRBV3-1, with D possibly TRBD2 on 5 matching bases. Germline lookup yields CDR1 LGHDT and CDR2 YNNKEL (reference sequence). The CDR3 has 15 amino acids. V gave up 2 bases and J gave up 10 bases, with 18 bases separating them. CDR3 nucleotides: TGTGCCAGCAGCCAAATGGGAGTCCTTTTAGGAGAGCAGTTCTTC. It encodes CASSQMGVLLGEQFF.

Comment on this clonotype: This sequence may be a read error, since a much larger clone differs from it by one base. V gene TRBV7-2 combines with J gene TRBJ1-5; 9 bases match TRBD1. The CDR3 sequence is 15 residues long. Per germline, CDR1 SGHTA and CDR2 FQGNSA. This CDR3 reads CANSLDGTGKQPQHF. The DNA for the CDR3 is TGTGCCAACAGCTTAGACGGGACAGGGAAGCAGCCCCAGCATTTT.

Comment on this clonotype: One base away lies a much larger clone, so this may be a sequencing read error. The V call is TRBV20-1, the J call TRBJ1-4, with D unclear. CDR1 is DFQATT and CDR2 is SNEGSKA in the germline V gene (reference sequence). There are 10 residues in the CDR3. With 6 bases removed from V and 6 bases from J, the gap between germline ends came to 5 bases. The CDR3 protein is CSARHEKLFF. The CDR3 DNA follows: TGCAGTGCCCGGCATGAAAAACTGTTTTTT.

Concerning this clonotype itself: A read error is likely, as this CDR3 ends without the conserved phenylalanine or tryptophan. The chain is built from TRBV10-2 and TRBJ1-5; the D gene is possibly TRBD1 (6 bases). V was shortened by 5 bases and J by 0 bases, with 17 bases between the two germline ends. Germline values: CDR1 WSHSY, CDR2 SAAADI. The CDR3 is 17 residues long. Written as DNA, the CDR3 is TGCGCCAGCAGTCCCCGAGGGGGGGGGCTTAGCAATCAGCCCCAGCATCTT. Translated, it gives CASSPRGGGLSNQPQHL.

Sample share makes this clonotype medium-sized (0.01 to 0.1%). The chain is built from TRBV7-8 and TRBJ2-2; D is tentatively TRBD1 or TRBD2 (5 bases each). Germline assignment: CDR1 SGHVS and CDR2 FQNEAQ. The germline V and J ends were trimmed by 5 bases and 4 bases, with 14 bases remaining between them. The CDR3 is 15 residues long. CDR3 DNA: TGTGCCAGCAGCCACATATGGGGGAGCACCGGGGAGCTGTTTTTT. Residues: CASSHIWGSTGELFF.

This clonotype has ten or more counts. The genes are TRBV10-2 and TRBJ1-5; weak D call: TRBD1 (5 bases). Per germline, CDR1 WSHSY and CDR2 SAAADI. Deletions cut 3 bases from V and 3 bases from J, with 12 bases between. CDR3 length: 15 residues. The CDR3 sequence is CASSDLQGTNQPQHF. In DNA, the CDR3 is TGCGCCAGCAGTGATCTTCAGGGAACCAATCAGCCCCAGCATTTT.

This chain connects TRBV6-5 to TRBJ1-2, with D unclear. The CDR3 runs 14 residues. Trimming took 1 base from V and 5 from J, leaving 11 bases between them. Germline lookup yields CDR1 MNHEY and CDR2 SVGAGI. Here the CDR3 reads CASSYLAVGYGYTF. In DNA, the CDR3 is TGTGCCAGCAGTTACTTGGCGGTTGGATATGGCTACACCTTC.

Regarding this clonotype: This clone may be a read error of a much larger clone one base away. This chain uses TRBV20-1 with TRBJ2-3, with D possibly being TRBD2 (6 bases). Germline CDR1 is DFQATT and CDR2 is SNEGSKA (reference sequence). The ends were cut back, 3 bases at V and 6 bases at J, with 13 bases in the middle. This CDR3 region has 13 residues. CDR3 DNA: TGCAGTGCTAGTCCAGCGGGTGTGGATACGCAGTATTTT. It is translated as CSASPAGVDTQYF.

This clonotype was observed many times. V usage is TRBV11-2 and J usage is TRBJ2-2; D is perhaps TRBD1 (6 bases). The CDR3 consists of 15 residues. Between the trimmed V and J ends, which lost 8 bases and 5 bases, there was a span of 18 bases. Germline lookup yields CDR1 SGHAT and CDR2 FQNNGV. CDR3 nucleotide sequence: TGTGCCAGCCTACGGACAGAAACGGGGACCGGGGAGCTGTTTTTT. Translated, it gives CASLRTETGTGELFF.

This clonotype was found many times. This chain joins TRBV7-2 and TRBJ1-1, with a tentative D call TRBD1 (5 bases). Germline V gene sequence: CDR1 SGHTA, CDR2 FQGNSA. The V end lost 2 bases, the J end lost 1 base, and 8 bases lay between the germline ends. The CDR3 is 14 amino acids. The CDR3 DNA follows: TGTGCCAGCAGCTTACGGGACGGGAACACTGAAGCTTTCTTT. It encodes CASSLRDGNTEAFF.

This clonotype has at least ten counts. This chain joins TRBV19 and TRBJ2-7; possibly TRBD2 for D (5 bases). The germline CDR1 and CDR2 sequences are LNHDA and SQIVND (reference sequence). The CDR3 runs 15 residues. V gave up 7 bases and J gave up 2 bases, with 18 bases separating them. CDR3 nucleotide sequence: TGTGCCAGTACCAACAACGACCCCGGGGCCTACGAGCAGTACTTC. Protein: CASTNNDPGAYEQYF.

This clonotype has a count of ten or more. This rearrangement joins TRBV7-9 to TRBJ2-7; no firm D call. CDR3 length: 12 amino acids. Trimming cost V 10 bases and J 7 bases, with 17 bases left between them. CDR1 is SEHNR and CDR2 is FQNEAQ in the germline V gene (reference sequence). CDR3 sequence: CATIHGSSEQYF. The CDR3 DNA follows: TGTGCCACCATACATGGAAGCTCGGAGCAGTACTTC.

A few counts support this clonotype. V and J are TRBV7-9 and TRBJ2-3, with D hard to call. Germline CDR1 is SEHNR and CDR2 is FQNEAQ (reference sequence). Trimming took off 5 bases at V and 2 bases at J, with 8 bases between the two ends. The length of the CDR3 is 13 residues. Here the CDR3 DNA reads TGTGCCAGCAGCAATTCCCTCACAGATACGCAGTATTTT. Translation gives CASSNSLTDTQYF.

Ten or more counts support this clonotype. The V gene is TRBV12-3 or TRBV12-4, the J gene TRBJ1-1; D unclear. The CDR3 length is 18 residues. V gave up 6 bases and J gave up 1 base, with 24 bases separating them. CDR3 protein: CASSPPGAARTPNTEAFF. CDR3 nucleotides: TGTGCCAGCAGCCCCCCCGGAGCCGCTCGGACTCCGAACACTGAAGCTTTCTTT.

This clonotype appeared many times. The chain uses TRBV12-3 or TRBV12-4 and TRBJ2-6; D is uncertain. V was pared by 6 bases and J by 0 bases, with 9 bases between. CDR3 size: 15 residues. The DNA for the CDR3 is TGTGCCAGCAGGGACGGTAGCTCTGGGGCCAACGTCCTGACTTTC. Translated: CASRDGSSGANVLTF.

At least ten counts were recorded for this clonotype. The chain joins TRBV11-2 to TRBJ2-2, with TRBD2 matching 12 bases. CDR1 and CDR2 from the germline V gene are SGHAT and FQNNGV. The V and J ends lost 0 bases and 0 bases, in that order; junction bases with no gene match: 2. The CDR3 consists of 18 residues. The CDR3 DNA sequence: TGTGCCAGCAGCTTAGAACTAGCGGGAGGTGCGAACACCGGGGAGCTGTTTTTT. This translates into CASSLELAGGANTGELFF.

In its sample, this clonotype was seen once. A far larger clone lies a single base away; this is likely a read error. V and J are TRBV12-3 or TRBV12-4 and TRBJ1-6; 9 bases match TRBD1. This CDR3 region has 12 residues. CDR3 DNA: TGTGCCAGCAGTTTACGAGGGGACAGGGCTTACTTT. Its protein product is CASSLRGDRAYF.

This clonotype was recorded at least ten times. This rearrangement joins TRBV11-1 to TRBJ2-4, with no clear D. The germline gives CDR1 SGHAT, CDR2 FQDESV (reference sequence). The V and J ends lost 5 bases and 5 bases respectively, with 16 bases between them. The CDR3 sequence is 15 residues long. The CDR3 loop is CASSPRRAGQNIQYF. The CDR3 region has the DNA TGTGCCAGCAGCCCCAGAAGGGCAGGTCAAAACATTCAGTACTTC.